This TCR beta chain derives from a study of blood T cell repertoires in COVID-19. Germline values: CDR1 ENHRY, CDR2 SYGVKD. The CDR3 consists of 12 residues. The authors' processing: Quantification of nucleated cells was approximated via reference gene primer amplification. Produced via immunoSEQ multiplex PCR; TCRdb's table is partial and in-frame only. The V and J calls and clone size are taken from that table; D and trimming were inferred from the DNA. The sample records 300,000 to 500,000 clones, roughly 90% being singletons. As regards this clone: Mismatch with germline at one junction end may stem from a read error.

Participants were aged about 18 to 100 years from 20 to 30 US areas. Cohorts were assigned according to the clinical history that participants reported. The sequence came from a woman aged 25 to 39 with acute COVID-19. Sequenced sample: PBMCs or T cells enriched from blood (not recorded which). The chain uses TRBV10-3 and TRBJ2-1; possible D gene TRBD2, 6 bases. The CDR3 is CAIGERGNEQFF. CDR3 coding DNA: TGTGCCATCGGTGAACGGGGGAATGAGCAGTTCTTC.